The clone carrying this T cell receptor beta chain was observed many times. Its specificity is unknown. These data come from a study of blood T cells in healthy people across ages. Overall study context: Per two T cells, template switching captured roughly one barcoded beta molecule. Overall study results and limits: Naive T cell percentage showed a strong correlation with TCR beta diversity.

A second PCR of 7 to 11 cycles used a sample-barcoded 5' primer and a J-beta primer mix. Sequencing of every sample gave 2.5 million or more CDR3-containing paired-end reads. TCRdb itself ran the 5' RACE reads through MiXCR, one entry per CDR3 protein. The sample records 1.5 million to 2 million distinct CDR3 sequences, 28% being singletons. Caucasian, healthy and from Russia, the donors were aged between about 6 and 90. The source material was blood. The TCR comes from a woman aged 30 to 39 in good health.

The CDR3 is CSARDVGSGIHYEQYF. CDR3 nucleotide sequence: TGCAGTGCTAGAGATGTCGGCAGCGGGATTCACTACGAGCAGTACTTC. The chain is built from TRBV20-1 and TRBJ2-7, with 7 bases aligning to TRBD2. Germline loops: CDR1 DFQATT, CDR2 SNEGSKA (reference sequence). With V trimmed by 0 bases and J by 3 bases, 11 bases remained unmatched. The length of the CDR3 is 16 residues.